Presented here are 30 T cell receptor beta chains from one specimen sequenced in a study of blood T cell repertoires in COVID-19. Clones were sequenced by immunoSEQ multiplex PCR, and TCRdb holds only the in-frame ones, with some missing. The table shows some 290,000 clones, with roughly 90% occurring only once. Sequencing input: peripheral blood. These receptors all come from a woman aged 40 to 49 with COVID-19, enrolled during active disease.

CDR3 in DNA: TGCGCCGGAGGGAGCTACGAGCAGTACTTC. This encodes CAGGSYEQYF. The rearrangement links TRBV10-1 to TRBJ2-7; TRBD2 is a possible D gene (6 bases). CDR1 is WNHNN, CDR2 SYGVQD, per germline (reference sequence). The germline V and J ends were trimmed by 11 bases and 3 bases, with 8 bases remaining between them. The CDR3 contains 10 residues.

J is TRBJ2-1 and V is TRBV7-9; TRBD1 might be the D (6 bases). V lost 5 bases and J 0 bases, leaving 14 bases between the germline ends. Germline CDR1 is SEHNR and CDR2 is FQNEAQ (reference sequence). This CDR3 region has 16 residues. The CDR3 reads CASSQGQRSSYNEQFF. Written as DNA, the CDR3 is TGTGCCAGCAGCCAAGGACAGAGAAGCTCCTACAATGAGCAGTTCTTC.

The rearrangement joins TRBV5-1 to TRBJ2-7, with TRBD1 identical over 8 bases. The V and J ends lost 3 bases and 0 bases, in that order; junction bases with no gene match: 5. The CDR3 sequence is 15 residues long. Germline loops: CDR1 SGHRS, CDR2 YFSETQ. The CDR3 protein is CASSSRTGNSYEQYF. The CDR3 nucleotides read TGCGCCAGCAGCTCAAGGACAGGGAACTCCTACGAGCAGTACTTC.

This chain joins TRBV9 and TRBJ2-3; possibly TRBD2 for D (6 bases). The V and J ends lost 1 base and 4 bases respectively, with 13 bases between them. CDR1 SGDLS and CDR2 YYNGEE come from the germline V gene. The CDR3 consists of 15 residues. The DNA for the CDR3 is TGTGCCAGCAGCGTATGGCGGGGTGGGGCAGATACGCAGTATTTT. It yields the protein CASSVWRGGADTQYF.

This clone has only one observation. The rearrangement links TRBV18 to TRBJ1-2; D might be TRBD1 (5 bases). The V and J ends lost 4 bases and 5 bases respectively, with 11 bases between them. Germline V lookup: CDR1 KGHSH, CDR2 LQKENI. This CDR3 comprises 13 residues. The chain's CDR3 is CASSREGRYGYTF. The CDR3 DNA sequence: TGTGCCAGCTCACGGGAGGGACGGTATGGCTACACCTTC.

V is TRBV19 and J is TRBJ1-2; D might be TRBD1 (6 bases). Germline loops: CDR1 LNHDA, CDR2 SQIVND (reference sequence). V lost 7 bases, J lost 0 bases, and 18 bases lay in between. The CDR3 is made up of 16 amino acids. The CDR3 loop reads CASTPRGTDANYGYTF. CDR3 sequence (DNA): TGTGCCAGTACCCCAAGGGGGACGGATGCTAACTATGGCTACACCTTC.

The chain combines TRBV29-1 with TRBJ1-3; D ambiguous. Trimming took 6 bases from V and 0 from J, leaving 9 bases between them. The CDR3 runs to 13 residues. Germline V CDR1 and CDR2: SQVTM, ANQGSEA. The chain's CDR3 is CSVSVSSGNTIYF. CDR3 nucleotides: TGCAGCGTCTCTGTGTCCTCTGGAAACACCATATATTTT.

This sequence joins TRBV19 and TRBJ2-7; TRBD1 might be the D (7 bases). The CDR3 is made up of 13 amino acids. Trimming took off 4 bases at V and 5 bases at J, with 12 bases between the two ends. Germline values: CDR1 LNHDA, CDR2 SQIVND (reference sequence). CDR3 sequence reads: CASSKEGQHEQYF. CDR3 nucleotides: TGTGCCAGTAGTAAGGAGGGACAGCACGAGCAGTACTTC. Combining the CDR3 with reference TRBV19 and TRBJ2-7 gives the whole variable domain DGGITQSPKYLFRKEGQNVTLSCEQNLNHDAMYWYRQDPGQGLRLIYYSQIVNDFQKGDIAEGYSVSREKKESFPLTVTSAQKNPTAFYLCASSKEGQHEQYFGPGTRLTVT.

The chain couples TRBV28 to TRBJ2-1, with D tentatively TRBD1 (7 bases). This CDR3 region has 17 residues. V gave up 9 bases and J gave up 8 bases, with 29 bases separating them. Germline V gives CDR1 MDHEN, CDR2 SYDVKM. DNA of the CDR3: TGTGCCAGTACCAGGGGGGTAGAGGGATTGGGTTGGGATGAGCAGTTCTTC. This encodes CASTRGVEGLGWDEQFF.

This clone was seen just once. The genes are TRBV5-1 and TRBJ1-5; D not certain. The V end was cut by 0 bases, the J end by 7 bases, with 11 bases between. Germline CDR1 reads SGHRS; CDR2 reads YFSETQ. The CDR3 length is 14 residues. In nucleotides, the CDR3 is TGCGCCAGCAGCTTGGGCGGGAGTGGGCAGCCCCAGCATTTT. The encoded protein is CASSLGGSGQPQHF.

DNA for the CDR3: TGTGCCAGTAGGACGTCGGGGGAAATACGTAATTCACCCCTCCACTTT. Protein sequence: CASRTSGEIRNSPLHF. The genes are TRBV19 and TRBJ1-6, with TRBD1 as a possible D gene (5 bases). V lost 6 bases and J 6 bases, leaving 18 bases between the germline ends. This CDR3 is built from 16 residues. CDR1 is LNHDA and CDR2 is SQIVND in the germline V gene (reference sequence). The full variable domain, completed using reference TRBV19 and TRBJ1-6, is DGGITQSPKYLFRKEGQNVTLSCEQNLNHDAMYWYRQDPGQGLRLIYYSQIVNDFQKGDIAEGYSVSREKKESFPLTVTSAQKNPTAFYLCASRTSGEIRNSPLHFGNGTRLTVT.

This clone has a single count. This chain links TRBV11-2 with TRBJ1-5, with 8 nucleotides matching TRBD1. This CDR3 comprises 16 residues. V was clipped by 3 bases and J by 2 bases; unmatched bases: 6. The V gene's germline CDR1 is SGHAT and CDR2 FQNNGV. CDR3 amino acids: CASSFGGTGGNQPQHF. DNA of the CDR3: TGTGCCAGCAGCTTCGGTGGGACAGGCGGCAATCAGCCCCAGCATTTT.

The V gene is TRBV11-1, the J gene TRBJ1-1; 7 bases map to TRBD1. From germline, CDR1 is SGHAT and CDR2 FQDESV (reference sequence). J was trimmed by 2 bases and V by 5 bases; bases with no gene match: 2. This CDR3 comprises 13 residues. CDR3 DNA sequence: TGTGCCAGCAGCCGGGACAGAAACACTGAAGCTTTCTTT. It specifies CASSRDRNTEAFF.

The CDR3: CASSNFLAGGPETQYF. CDR3 in DNA: TGTGCCAGTAGTAATTTCCTAGCGGGGGGGCCGGAGACCCAGTACTTC. The V call is TRBV19, the J call TRBJ2-5, with 12 positions matching TRBD2. This CDR3 contains 16 residues. The ends lost 4 bases at V and 5 bases at J; junction bases unmatched: 8. Germline V gene data show CDR1 as LNHDA and CDR2 as SQIVND (reference sequence).

The J gene is TRBJ1-1, the V gene TRBV6-5; D gene unclear. This CDR3 contains 14 residues. Germline V CDR1 and CDR2: MNHEY, SVGAGI. The V and J ends lost 2 bases and 3 bases respectively, with 10 bases between them. The DNA for the CDR3 is TGTGCCAGCAGTTACGCGGCCGGGTACACTGAAGCTTTCTTT. Its translation is CASSYAAGYTEAFF.

This chain links TRBV28 with TRBJ2-2; 10 bases match TRBD1. Per the germline V gene, CDR1 is MDHEN and CDR2 is SYDVKM. The CDR3 loop spans 15 amino acids. Losses at the gene ends were 7 bases for V and 5 bases for J; bases not matched to a gene: 7. In DNA, the CDR3 is TGTGCCAGCACTCGAGGGGGACAGGGGACCGGGGAGCTGTTTTTT. Protein sequence: CASTRGGQGTGELFF.

V and J are TRBV28 and TRBJ1-2; D possibly corresponds to TRBD1 (6 bases). V was pared by 10 bases and J by 7 bases, with 22 bases between. Looked up from germline, CDR1 is MDHEN and CDR2 is SYDVKM. The CDR3 consists of 14 residues. The CDR3 DNA reads TGTGCCATCCTATCGCGGACAGTTCCTTTTGGCTACACCTTC. It translates to CAILSRTVPFGYTF.

The chain combines TRBV6-6 with TRBJ2-2; 8 bases line up with TRBD1. Trimming cost V 6 bases and J 1 base; bases outside gene matches: 4. The CDR3 sequence is 15 residues long. CDR1 and CDR2 (germline): MNHNY, SVGAGI (reference sequence). CDR3: CASRGGTGNTGELFF. The CDR3 DNA is TGTGCCAGCAGGGGCGGGACAGGGAACACCGGGGAGCTGTTTTTT.

The chain combines TRBV3-1 (or the pseudogene TRBV3-2) with TRBJ1-6; no clear D. Germline CDR1 reads LGHDT; CDR2 reads YNNKEL (reference sequence). This CDR3 contains 18 residues. With 0 bases removed from V and 7 bases from J, the gap between germline ends came to 19 bases. CDR3 in DNA: TGTGCCAGCAGCCAAGATCTCGGAGCACCGCTGGTAAATTCACCCCTCCACTTT. Protein: CASSQDLGAPLVNSPLHF.

The chain combines TRBV6-2 or TRBV6-3 with TRBJ1-5; TRBD1 agrees at 10 bases. This CDR3 has 21 amino acids. Germline CDR1 reads MNHEY; CDR2 reads SVGEGT. V lost 2 bases, J lost 3 bases, and 19 bases stayed unmatched. Written as DNA, the CDR3 is TGTGCCAGCAGTTACGACCTTTTTCTGACAGGGGGCGATGGGGACAATCAGCCCCAGCATTTT. Its translation: CASSYDLFLTGGDGDNQPQHF.

The rearrangement uses TRBV6-4 and TRBJ2-2; 9 nucleotides line up with TRBD1. V gave up 4 bases and J gave up 4 bases; unmatched junction bases: 4. In germline, CDR1 is MRHNA, CDR2 SNTAGT. The CDR3 has 15 residues. The CDR3 nucleotides are TGTGCCAGCAGTGCCCGACAGGGGGGCACCGGGGAGCTGTTTTTT. The encoded protein is CASSARQGGTGELFF.

This chain joins TRBV19 and TRBJ2-3, with D perhaps matching TRBD2 (7 bases). The CDR3 totals 16 residues. Trimming shortened V by 6 bases and J by 6 bases, and 22 bases separated the two germline ends. Per the germline V gene, CDR1 is LNHDA and CDR2 is SQIVND (reference sequence). In nucleotides, the CDR3 is TGTGCCAGTAGATCCCCCGGATGGGGGGGCTCGGATACGCAGTATTTT. It is translated as CASRSPGWGGSDTQYF.

The chain has TRBV19 and TRBJ1-5; 8 bases are a match to TRBD1. This CDR3 is built from 14 residues. Germline CDR1 LNHDA, CDR2 SQIVND (reference sequence). V was clipped by 5 bases and J by 9 bases; unmatched bases: 9. The CDR3 loop is CASSVNRGTGPQHF. The CDR3 DNA follows: TGTGCCAGTAGTGTTAACAGGGGGACGGGGCCCCAGCATTTT.

V and J are TRBV7-6 and TRBJ1-5; a weak D match, TRBD1 (5 bases). CDR3 size: 16 residues. The germline CDR1 and CDR2 sequences are SGHVS and FNYEAQ. V lost 0 bases, J lost 11 bases, and 20 bases lay in between. The CDR3: CASSLAVMGLGGTQHF. CDR3 coding DNA: TGTGCCAGCAGCTTAGCGGTAATGGGACTTGGGGGGACCCAGCATTTT.

This clone was seen only once. The rearrangement uses TRBV4-2 and TRBJ1-2; D possibly corresponds to TRBD1 (6 bases). V was cut by 0 bases and J by 4 bases, with 18 bases left in between. Germline assignment: CDR1 LGHNA and CDR2 YNFKEQ. The CDR3 runs to 17 residues. The CDR3 DNA is TGTGCCAGCAGCCAAGATATCACAGGGCCCCTGGGCTATGGCTACACCTTC. Protein product: CASSQDITGPLGYGYTF.

The chain couples TRBV28 to TRBJ1-5; 8 bases line up with TRBD1. V shed 10 bases and J 2 bases; nucleotides not matched to a gene: 7. The germline gives CDR1 MDHEN, CDR2 SYDVKM. The CDR3 runs to 14 residues. CDR3 loop: CAIQGVVGNQPQHF. CDR3 nucleotides: TGTGCCATACAGGGGGTAGTCGGCAATCAGCCCCAGCATTTT.

The table lists this clone with a few counts. The J gene is TRBJ1-5, the V gene TRBV3-1 (or the pseudogene TRBV3-2); TRBD1 might be the D (6 bases). The CDR3 extends over 17 amino acids. The germline V gene encodes CDR1 LGHDT and CDR2 YNNKEL (reference sequence). V was pared by 0 bases and J by 3 bases, with 15 bases between. CDR3 region: CASSQEFPGVINQPQHF. The CDR3 nucleotides are TGTGCCAGCAGCCAAGAGTTCCCAGGGGTCATCAATCAGCCCCAGCATTTT.

Here the CDR3 reads CAWSVRGGQPQHF. CDR3 coding DNA: TGTGCCTGGAGTGTCAGGGGCGGACAGCCCCAGCATTTT. This chain links TRBV30 with TRBJ1-5; D may be TRBD1 (6 bases). Germline V gene lookup returns CDR1 GTSNPN and CDR2 SVGIG (reference sequence). Trimming left V 0 bases short and J 7 bases short, with 10 bases between. The CDR3 runs to 13 residues. The whole variable domain, remainder taken from reference TRBV30 and TRBJ1-5, is SQTIHQWPATLVQPVGSPLSLECTVEGTSNPNLYWYRQAAGRGLQLLFYSVGIGQISSEVPQNLSASRPQDRQFILSSKKLLLSDSGFYLCAWSVRGGQPQHFGDGTRLSIL.

This chain uses TRBV4-2 with TRBJ2-1; unclear D gene. CDR1 LGHNA and CDR2 YNFKEQ come from the germline V gene. Trimming took 4 bases from V and 4 from J, leaving 8 bases between them. The length of the CDR3 is 13 residues. DNA for the CDR3: TGTGCCAGCAGCCGAACAGATTACAATGAGCAGTTCTTC. It yields the protein CASSRTDYNEQFF.

The gene calls are TRBV2 and TRBJ2-3; possible D gene TRBD2, 6 bases. Germline CDR1 reads SNHLY; CDR2 reads FYNNEI. The CDR3 extends over 15 amino acids. The V gene lost 2 bases and the J gene lost 3 bases, with 12 bases spanning the gap. CDR3 amino acids: CASSELRSGTDTQYF. The CDR3, as DNA: TGTGCCAGCAGTGAACTTCGCAGCGGGACAGATACGCAGTATTTT.